This T cell receptor beta chain was sequenced in a study of cytomegalovirus exposure and HLA in healthy donors. Primers: 60 Vbeta forward and 13 Jbeta reverse. The method was immunoSEQ multiplex PCR; TCRdb's version includes in-frame clones alone and lacks a portion of them. This table holds under 250,000 clones, 85% found once. Findings and limits, study-wide: Some segments of the V type, notably TRBV6-2 and TRBV6-3, were excluded as indistinguishable.

The CDR3 loop spans 16 amino acids. A word on this clone: The antigen is undetermined.

The clonotype comes from a girl aged 2-15 years in good health and CMV-seronegative. Sequenced material: PBMCs. V gene TRBV21-1 combines with J gene TRBJ2-7; the D call of TRBD1 is as the table states it, not checked on the DNA. TRBV21-1 is a known pseudogene. Written as DNA, the CDR3 is TGTGCCAGCAGTTTTCGTGCACGGGACAGCTCCTACGAGCAGTACTTC. It is translated as CASSFRARDSSYEQYF.